The next 23 T cell receptor beta chains were all read from a single sample in a study of control samples from healthy donors and cancer patients. Some clones are missing from TCRdb's copy, which holds only in-frame ones; the method was immunoSEQ multiplex PCR. This sample carries under 450,000 clones, 90% of them seen once, and the ten largest clones take approximately 6.3%. The specimen was PBMCs. These receptors all stem from a man aged 35-49 years with head and neck cancer.

The V gene is TRBV10-1, the J gene TRBJ1-1; D gene ambiguous. This CDR3 comprises 14 residues. The germline V gene has CDR1 WNHNN and CDR2 SYGVQD (reference sequence). Trimming cost V 0 bases and J 5 bases, with 10 bases left between them. The CDR3 DNA reads as TGCGCCAGCAGTGAGTCTGTCGGGATGACTGAAGCTTTCTTT. Its translation is CASSESVGMTEAFF.

Points on this clone: One end of the junction is discordant with germline, which a read error may explain. The CDR3 region has the DNA TGTGTCAGCAGCTTTGTTGCGGGGGGCCACTCCTACGAGCAGTACTTC. Translating it yields CVSSFVAGGHSYEQYF. V and J are TRBV7-2 and TRBJ2-7, with 8 nucleotides matching TRBD2. CDR1 and CDR2 from the germline V gene are SGHTA and FQGNSA. The CDR3 totals 16 residues.

This chain joins TRBV18 and TRBJ1-5, with D perhaps matching TRBD1 (5 bases). The CDR3 is 16 amino acids. The germline gives CDR1 KGHSH, CDR2 LQKENI. The V end lost 4 bases, the J end lost 2 bases, and 15 bases lay between the germline ends. CDR3 sequence reads: CASSLSQRGGNQPQHF. CDR3 sequence (DNA): TGTGCCAGCTCACTTTCTCAAAGGGGAGGCAATCAGCCCCAGCATTTT.

The chain couples TRBV30 to TRBJ2-7; 7 nucleotides line up with TRBD1. Germline V gives CDR1 GTSNPN, CDR2 SVGIG (reference sequence). The CDR3 has 15 amino acids. Losses at the gene ends were 1 base for V and 2 bases for J; bases not matched to a gene: 8. DNA for the CDR3: TGTGCCTGGAGTGAGACAGGGCGCAATACCTACGAGCAGTACTTC. This codes for CAWSETGRNTYEQYF.

This clone came up once. The chain couples TRBV28 to TRBJ2-2, with TRBD1 matching 8 bases. V shed 7 bases, J shed 4 bases, and the junction held 5 bases outside the gene matches. The CDR3 consists of 14 residues. From germline, CDR1 is MDHEN and CDR2 SYDVKM. In nucleotides, the CDR3 is TGTGCCAGCACAGGGCAGGGGGCCACCGGGGAGCTGTTTTTT. Translated: CASTGQGATGELFF.

The V gene is TRBV6-2 or TRBV6-3, the J gene TRBJ1-2; D gene ambiguous. Trimming took off 0 bases at V and 7 bases at J, with 12 bases between the two ends. Germline V lookup: CDR1 MNHEY, CDR2 SVGEGT. The CDR3 spans 14 residues. CDR3 in amino acids: CASSYSSTRGGYTF. Here the CDR3 DNA reads TGTGCCAGCAGTTACTCGAGCACCCGCGGTGGCTACACCTTC.

The chain uses TRBV5-5 and TRBJ1-1, with TRBD1 as a possible D gene (5 bases). There are 16 residues in the CDR3. V was shortened by 1 base and J by 7 bases, with 20 bases between the two germline ends. Germline assignment: CDR1 SGHKS and CDR2 YYEKEE (reference sequence). The CDR3 sequence: CASSLLDTKRVYEAFF. The CDR3, as DNA: TGTGCCAGCAGCTTGCTGGACACAAAAAGAGTCTATGAAGCTTTCTTT.

The V call is TRBV5-1, the J call TRBJ1-4; TRBD1 matches at 7 bases. V was pared by 5 bases and J by 8 bases, with 15 bases of the junction left unmatched. The germline V gene has CDR1 SGHRS and CDR2 YFSETQ. The CDR3 length is 16 residues. The CDR3 spells CASRRTTDRPEEKLFF. The CDR3 DNA is TGCGCCAGCAGAAGAACGACGGACAGGCCTGAGGAAAAACTGTTTTTT.

This chain connects TRBV7-3 to TRBJ2-7; 8 nucleotides align to TRBD1. The CDR3 consists of 15 residues. The ends lost 5 bases at V and 1 base at J; junction bases unmatched: 7. Per germline, CDR1 SGHTA and CDR2 FQGTGA. CDR3 amino acids: CASSINGQGSYEQYF. DNA for the CDR3: TGTGCCAGCAGCATCAACGGACAGGGATCCTACGAGCAGTACTTC.

The CDR3 DNA is TGCAGTTGGGTAGCGGGATACTCCTACAATGAGCAGTTCTTC. It translates to CSWVAGYSYNEQFF. The chain is built from TRBV29-1 and TRBJ2-1; TRBD2 matches at 8 bases. The CDR3 runs to 14 residues. The germline gives CDR1 SQVTM, CDR2 ANQGSEA.

Notes on this clone: This sample includes further DNA sequences coding for the same CDR3. This chain uses TRBV7-2 with TRBJ1-2; maybe TRBD1 (6 bases). The germline CDR1 and CDR2 sequences are SGHTA and FQGNSA. Trimming cost V 9 bases and J 3 bases, with 14 bases left between them. The CDR3 runs to 13 residues. CDR3 amino acids: CASSPQGHYGYTF. CDR3 sequence (DNA): TGTGCCAGTAGTCCACAGGGACACTATGGCTACACCTTC.

This clone was seen a single time. The chain links TRBV6-2 or TRBV6-3 to TRBJ2-1, with TRBD1 as a possible D gene (5 bases). The germline gives CDR1 MNHEY, CDR2 SVGEGT. This CDR3 spans 14 amino acids. Trimming removed 4 bases at V and 6 bases at J, with 13 bases between. The CDR3 loop is CASSWGRGSNEQFF. CDR3 nucleotides: TGTGCCAGCAGTTGGGGTAGGGGTAGCAATGAGCAGTTCTTC.

This clone was detected a few times. The chain employs TRBV29-1 and TRBJ2-5; D is unclear. V gave up 7 bases and J gave up 5 bases, with 5 bases separating them. The CDR3 is 9 residues long. Germline V gene sequence: CDR1 SQVTM, CDR2 ANQGSEA. For the CDR3, the DNA is TGCAGCGCCGACGAGACCCAGTACTTC. Its translation is CSADETQYF.

V usage is TRBV6-2 or TRBV6-3 and J usage is TRBJ1-5; D unresolved. Germline V gives CDR1 MNHEY, CDR2 SVGEGT. CDR3 length: 17 residues. V shed 0 bases and J shed 0 bases, with 12 bases lying between them. The CDR3 is CASSYSYPGISNQPQHF. In nucleotides, the CDR3 is TGTGCCAGCAGTTACTCATATCCCGGGATTAGCAATCAGCCCCAGCATTTT.

The V and J genes are TRBV12-3 or TRBV12-4 and TRBJ2-1, with D perhaps TRBD2 (6 bases). The V end was cut by 8 bases, the J end by 8 bases, with 16 bases between. This CDR3 comprises 13 residues. Written as DNA, the CDR3 is TGTGCCAGCTCCCGGGAAGCGGGTCATGAGCAGTTCTTC. Translation: CASSREAGHEQFF.

The chain combines TRBV13 with TRBJ2-3; maybe TRBD1 (6 bases). Trimming took 5 bases from V and 0 from J, leaving 12 bases between them. Germline loops: CDR1 PRHDT, CDR2 FYEKMQ (reference sequence). The CDR3 runs to 15 residues. The CDR3 is CASSATGPSTDTQYF. DNA for the CDR3: TGTGCCAGCAGCGCGACAGGCCCTAGCACAGATACGCAGTATTTT.

This clone was recorded once. The chain couples TRBV9 to TRBJ1-4; tentatively, D is TRBD1 (6 bases). V was cut by 0 bases and J by 3 bases, with 15 bases left in between. The CDR3 length is 17 residues. The germline gives CDR1 SGDLS, CDR2 YYNGEE. The CDR3: CASSVGAGVEPNEKLFF. The CDR3 nucleotides are TGTGCCAGCAGCGTAGGGGCAGGGGTAGAGCCTAATGAAAAACTGTTTTTT.

The chain is built from TRBV18 and TRBJ2-5; 8 bases line up with TRBD1. The CDR3 has 16 amino acids. Germline V CDR1 and CDR2: KGHSH, LQKENI. J lost 2 bases, V lost 3 bases, and 8 bases had no gene match. The CDR3, as DNA: TGTGCCAGCTCACCCCAGGGGGCCTACGTACAAGAGACCCAGTACTTC. Protein product: CASSPQGAYVQETQYF. Complete variable domain (other parts from reference TRBV18 and TRBJ2-5): NAGVMQNPRHLVRRRGQEARLRCSPMKGHSHVYWYRQLPEEGLKFMVYLQKENIIDESGMPKERFSAEFPKEGPSILRIQQVVRGDSAAYFCASSPQGAYVQETQYFGPGTRLLVL.

The rearrangement links TRBV12-3 or TRBV12-4 to TRBJ1-4, with D possibly matching TRBD1 (6 bases). The V end lost 5 bases, the J end lost 15 bases, and 19 bases lay between the germline ends. The CDR3 length is 13 residues. The CDR3 loop is CASSSGWGAGVFF. The CDR3 DNA is TGTGCCAGCAGTAGCGGATGGGGGGCAGGGGTGTTTTTT.

The J gene is TRBJ1-2, the V gene TRBV3-1 (or the pseudogene TRBV3-2); no firm D call. The CDR3 contains 12 residues. Deletions cut 0 bases from V and 8 bases from J, with 7 bases between. CDR1 is LGHDT and CDR2 is YNNKEL in the germline V gene (reference sequence). CDR3 nucleotide sequence: TGTGCCAGCAGCCAAGAGGAGGGAGGCTACACCTTC. This translates into CASSQEEGGYTF.

The chain uses TRBV24-1 and TRBJ2-1; the D gene is possibly TRBD2 (5 bases). Trimming stripped 3 bases from V and 6 bases from J, with 14 bases between. Per the germline V gene, CDR1 is KGHDR and CDR2 is SFDVKD. The CDR3 runs to 15 residues. CDR3 region: CATSDGRGLFNEQFF. DNA for the CDR3: TGTGCCACCAGTGATGGGAGAGGGCTATTCAATGAGCAGTTCTTC.

This CDR3 is CASSRVFNTEAFF. Here the CDR3 DNA reads TGTGCCAGCAGTCGTGTTTTTAACACTGAAGCTTTCTTT. The chain links TRBV2 to TRBJ1-1; D uncertain. Deletions cut 5 bases from V and 2 bases from J, with 9 bases between. Germline V CDR1 and CDR2: SNHLY, FYNNEI. There are 13 residues in the CDR3.

This sequence joins TRBV6-6 and TRBJ2-1, with D perhaps assigned TRBD1 or TRBD2 (5 bases each). V lost 8 bases, J lost 0 bases, and 14 bases lay in between. The CDR3 has 15 amino acids. Germline CDR1 MNHNY, CDR2 SVGAGI (reference sequence). The CDR3 spells CASVWGTGSYNEQFF. In DNA, the CDR3 is TGTGCCAGCGTATGGGGGACCGGCTCCTACAATGAGCAGTTCTTC.